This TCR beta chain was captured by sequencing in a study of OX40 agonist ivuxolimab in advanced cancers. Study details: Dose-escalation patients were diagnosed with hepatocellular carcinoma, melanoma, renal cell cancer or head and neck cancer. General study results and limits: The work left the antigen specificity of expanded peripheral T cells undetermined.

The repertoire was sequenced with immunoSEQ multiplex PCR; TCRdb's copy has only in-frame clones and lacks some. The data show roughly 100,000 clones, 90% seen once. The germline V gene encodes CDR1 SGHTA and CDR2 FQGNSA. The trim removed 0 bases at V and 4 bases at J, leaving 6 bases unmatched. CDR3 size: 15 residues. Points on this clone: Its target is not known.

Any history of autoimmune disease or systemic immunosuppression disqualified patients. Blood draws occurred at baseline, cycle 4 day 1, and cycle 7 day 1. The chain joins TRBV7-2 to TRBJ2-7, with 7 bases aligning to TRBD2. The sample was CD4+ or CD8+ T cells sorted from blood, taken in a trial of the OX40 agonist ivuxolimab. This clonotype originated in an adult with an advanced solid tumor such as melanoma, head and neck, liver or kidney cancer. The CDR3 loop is CASSLARASGYEQYF. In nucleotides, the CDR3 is TGTGCCAGCAGCTTAGCGCGGGCTAGCGGATACGAGCAGTACTTC. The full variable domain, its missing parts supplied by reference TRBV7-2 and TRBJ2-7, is GAGVSQSPSNKVTEKGKDVELRCDPISGHTALYWYRQSLGQGLEFLIYFQGNSAPDKSGLPSDRFSAERTGGSVSTLTIQRTQQEDSAVYLCASSLARASGYEQYFGPGTRLTVT.